This T cell receptor (beta chain) was observed in a study of Ad26.COV2.S vaccination and SARS-CoV-2 variants. Study-level information: The donor belonged to the COV1001 Ad26.COV2.S trial arm.

Method: immunoSEQ multiplex PCR; TCRdb's copy keeps in-frame clones and lacks some. This table has 350,000 to 500,000 clones, around 90% appearing once. The treatment was: 19 received Ad26.COV2.S at low or high dose, single or two shots; about five received placebo; per-sample allocation not given. Repertoires come from day 63 after the first vaccine or placebo injection. The V gene's germline CDR1 is MGHRA and CDR2 YSYEKL. The V and J ends lost 0 bases and 7 bases, in that order; junction bases with no gene match: 11. The CDR3 extends over 19 amino acids. The chain links TRBV4-1 to TRBJ2-2; TRBD2 matches 13 bases. This clonotype originated in a person between 18 and 60 years old who received the Ad26.COV2.S COVID-19 vaccine or a placebo. This specimen was peripheral blood, taken in a trial of Ad26.COV2.S vaccine versus placebo. CDR3: CASSQDPSTSGRAHGELFF. CDR3 DNA: TGCGCCAGCAGCCAAGATCCCTCTACTAGCGGGAGGGCCCACGGGGAGCTGTTTTTT.